The 27 T cell receptor beta chains below come from one sample, sequenced in a study of T cells after posttransplantation cyclophosphamide. Clones were read by immunoSEQ multiplex PCR, and TCRdb kept only the in-frame ones, dropping some. Of roughly 10,000 clones listed, 89% are singletons. Control samples came 1 year after myeloablative marrow transplants with methotrexate plus calcineurin inhibitor. The sequencing used PBMCs, collected 420 to 450 days after allogeneic stem cell transplant with calcineurin inhibitor and methotrexate. Receptors were obtained from a male patient in his fifties or sixties who received an allogeneic stem cell transplant from an unrelated donor, was CMV-positive, and had chronic GVHD only. Some T cells may be the graft donor's.

V usage is TRBV28 and J usage is TRBJ2-2; a weak D match, TRBD1 (6 bases). This CDR3 has 15 residues. Germline CDR1 is MDHEN and CDR2 is SYDVKM. V dropped 2 bases and J dropped 5 bases, with 12 bases sitting between them. The CDR3 loop reads CASSLGGARTGELFF. The CDR3 region has the DNA TGTGCCAGCAGTTTAGGGGGCGCGAGAACCGGGGAGCTGTTTTTT.

The gene calls are TRBV4-3 and TRBJ2-1, with 10 bases that match TRBD1. V was clipped by 6 bases and J by 8 bases; unmatched bases: 10. CDR1 and CDR2 from the germline V gene are LGHNA and YSLEER. The CDR3 totals 15 residues. The CDR3 sequence: CASRRDRGFGDEQFF. Here the CDR3 DNA reads TGCGCCAGCAGGCGGGACAGGGGTTTCGGGGATGAGCAGTTCTTC.

Written as DNA, the CDR3 is TGTGCCAGCAGCCCCGAGGGACAGGGTATAGAGACCCAGTACTTC. It specifies CASSPEGQGIETQYF. The chain joins TRBV7-3 to TRBJ2-5; 9 bases match TRBD1. CDR1 is SGHTA, CDR2 FQGTGA, per germline. This CDR3 has 15 residues. Trimming cost V 5 bases and J 4 bases; bases outside gene matches: 8.

This clone was seen only once. The chain uses TRBV19 and TRBJ2-5; 8 bases match TRBD2. The last part of the DNA fits TRBJ2-7 better; the J call may be wrong. CDR3 length: 17 amino acids. From germline, CDR1 is LNHDA and CDR2 SQIVND (reference sequence). The CDR3 DNA reads TGTGCCAGTAGTACCGGGGGGGGCGGTACGAGCTCCTACGAGCAGTACTTC. The encoded protein is CASSTGGGGTSSYEQYF.

This clone occurred a few times. V and J are TRBV5-8 and TRBJ1-3, with 10 bases matching TRBD1. Per germline, CDR1 SGHTS and CDR2 YDEGEE. The CDR3 contains 13 residues. J was trimmed by 7 bases and V by 4 bases; bases with no gene match: 2. The CDR3 nucleotides are TGTGCCAGCAGCGTGGGACAGGGGAACACCATATATTTT. Residues: CASSVGQGNTIYF.

The CDR3 here is CASVTGSHEQYF. CDR3 in DNA: TGTGCCAGCGTGACAGGGTCCCACGAGCAGTACTTC. The chain combines TRBV2 with TRBJ2-7; TRBD1 aligns across 7 bases. CDR1 and CDR2 (germline): SNHLY, FYNNEI. Trimming removed 8 bases from V and 5 bases from J; junction bases left unmatched: 6. The CDR3 sequence is 12 residues long.

The CDR3 sequence is CASGTGYHEQYF. CDR3 nucleotides: TGTGCCAGCGGGACAGGGTACCACGAGCAGTACTTC. The chain has TRBV2 and TRBJ2-7, with 9 positions matching TRBD1. Germline lookup yields CDR1 SNHLY and CDR2 FYNNEI. Unmatched junction bases numbered 4, after V lost 8 bases and J lost 5 bases. The CDR3 is 12 residues long. The variable domain in full, with the rest retrieved from reference TRBV2 and TRBJ2-7, is EPEVTQTPSHQVTQMGQEVILRCVPISNHLYFYWYRQILGQKVEFLVSFYNNEISEKSEIFDDQFSVERPDGSNFTLKIRSTKLEDSAMYFCASGTGYHEQYFGPGTRLTVT.

The gene calls are TRBV5-5 and TRBJ1-2, with a weak D call TRBD1 (5 bases). Germline-derived CDR1 and CDR2 are SGHKS and YYEKEE (reference sequence). This CDR3 is 16 amino acids long. The V end lost 4 bases, the J end lost 8 bases, and 24 bases lay between the germline ends. The CDR3 DNA is TGTGCCAGCAGCCGAATTGTGGGGTACAGGTTGTGGGGCTACACCTTC. Translated: CASSRIVGYRLWGYTF.

The rearrangement links TRBV16 to TRBJ2-7; possibly TRBD2 for D (5 bases). The germline CDR1 and CDR2 sequences are KGHSY and FQNENV. CDR3 size: 13 residues. Trimming took off 0 bases at V and 5 bases at J, with 8 bases between the two ends. The DNA of the CDR3 is TGTGCCAGCAGCCAATCGATACTAGACGAGCAGTACTTC. This sequence encodes CASSQSILDEQYF.

The J gene is TRBJ1-1, the V gene TRBV18, with 7 bases identical to TRBD1. This CDR3 is built from 14 residues. CDR1 and CDR2 (germline): KGHSH, LQKENI. After removal of 4 bases from V and 1 base from J, the junction contained 3 bases not matched to a gene. The CDR3 region is CASSLGQPNTEAFF. CDR3 nucleotides: TGTGCCAGCTCACTGGGACAGCCGAACACTGAAGCTTTCTTT.

CDR3 nucleotide sequence: TGCGCCAGCAGCCCAGATGGGACAGTTGGAAACACCATATATTTT. This gives the protein CASSPDGTVGNTIYF. The rearrangement uses TRBV5-1 and TRBJ1-3; 7 bases fit TRBD1. V dropped 4 bases and J dropped 3; count of bases not matched to a gene: 7. The germline CDR1 and CDR2 sequences are SGHRS and YFSETQ. The CDR3 is made up of 15 amino acids.

The chain employs TRBV4-3 and TRBJ1-2, with 10 bases fitting TRBD1. Germline V gene sequence: CDR1 LGHNA, CDR2 YSLEER. J gave up 6 bases and V 0 bases, and 1 base lay outside the gene matches. The CDR3 runs to 14 residues. This CDR3 is CASSQDGTGDGYTF. Written as DNA, the CDR3 is TGCGCCAGCAGCCAAGACGGGACAGGGGATGGCTACACCTTC.

The chain couples TRBV4-1 to TRBJ2-1; 7 nucleotides line up with TRBD1. This CDR3 comprises 16 residues. Germline CDR1 and CDR2: MGHRA and YSYEKL. V lost 0 bases, J lost 3 bases, and 5 bases stayed unmatched. CDR3 sequence reads: CASSQDVSGGYNEQFF. DNA of the CDR3: TGCGCCAGCAGCCAAGATGTCTCAGGGGGCTACAATGAGCAGTTCTTC.

This chain connects TRBV9 to TRBJ2-3; a weak D match, TRBD2 (7 bases). Trimming removed 5 bases from V and 6 bases from J, with 16 bases in between. Germline CDR1 and CDR2: SGDLS and YYNGEE. The length of the CDR3 is 14 residues. For the CDR3, the DNA is TGTGCCAGCAGTTGGGGGGGCCATGGGGATACGCAGTATTTT. Protein sequence: CASSWGGHGDTQYF. Supplemented by reference TRBV9 and TRBJ2-3, the full variable domain reads DSGVTQTPKHLITATGQRVTLRCSPRSGDLSVYWYQQSLDQGLQFLIQYYNGEERAKGNILERFSAQQFPDLHSELNLSSLELGDSALYFCASSWGGHGDTQYFGPGTRLTVL.

The table lists this clone with a count of one. This chain's CDR3 is CASSAGLGTDTQYF. The CDR3 DNA is TGCGCCAGCAGCGCGGGACTAGGCACAGATACGCAGTATTTT. The V and J genes are TRBV5-1 and TRBJ2-3; 8 bases line up with TRBD2. Germline-derived CDR1 and CDR2 are SGHRS and YFSETQ. The V segment lost 4 bases and the J segment 1 base; nucleotides outside the gene matches: 2. The CDR3 length is 14 residues.

V is TRBV6-5 and J is TRBJ1-2; the D is unclear. Germline CDR1 is MNHEY and CDR2 is SVGAGI. This CDR3 comprises 13 residues. Trimming shortened V by 5 bases and J by 10 bases, and 17 bases separated the two germline ends. The DNA of the CDR3 is TGTGCCAGCAGTCAGCCTCGCGGAATAGACTACACCTTC. Its translation is CASSQPRGIDYTF.

This clone was recorded only once. V usage is TRBV7-9 and J usage is TRBJ2-1; TRBD2 aligns across 7 bases. Germline V gene sequence: CDR1 SEHNR, CDR2 FQNEAQ (reference sequence). J lost 2 bases, V lost 5 bases, and 9 bases had no gene match. The CDR3 runs to 16 residues. The CDR3 loop reads CASSPPGTTPYNEQFF. CDR3 nucleotide sequence: TGTGCCAGCAGCCCCCCCGGGACTACTCCCTACAATGAGCAGTTCTTC.

The chain employs TRBV14 and TRBJ2-5; possibly TRBD1 for D (6 bases). CDR1 is SGHDN and CDR2 is FVKESK in the germline V gene. Trimming stripped 3 bases from V and 5 bases from J, with 13 bases between. CDR3 length equals 14 residues. The CDR3 DNA reads as TGTGCCAGCAGCCAGATCACAGGGTTGGAGACCCAGTACTTC. Translated, it gives CASSQITGLETQYF. Using reference TRBV14 and TRBJ2-5 for the parts outside the CDR3, the full variable domain is EAGVTQFPSHSVIEKGQTVTLRCDPISGHDNLYWYRRVMGKEIKFLLHFVKESKQDESGMPNNRFLAERTGGTYSTLKVQPAELEDSGVYFCASSQITGLETQYFGPGTRLLVL.

The rearrangement joins TRBV25-1 to TRBJ2-3; 7 bases line up with TRBD1. V lost 2 bases, J lost 14 bases, and 19 bases stayed unmatched. CDR1 MGHDK and CDR2 SYGVNS come from the germline V gene. The length of the CDR3 is 16 residues. The chain's CDR3 is CASSEIEPTDRALWYF. The CDR3 nucleotides are TGTGCCAGCAGTGAAATTGAACCGACCGACAGGGCCCTCTGGTATTTT.

J is TRBJ2-3 and V is TRBV19; 14 bases are a match to TRBD2. CDR3 length: 15 residues. CDR1 and CDR2 (germline): LNHDA, SQIVND (reference sequence). V trimming: 5 bases; J trimming: 6 bases; junction bases outside the gene matches: 4. Here the CDR3 reads CASSEGLAGADTQYF. The CDR3 region has the DNA TGTGCCAGTAGTGAGGGACTAGCGGGGGCGGATACGCAGTATTTT.

The chain employs TRBV19 and TRBJ2-3; 9 bases align to TRBD2. The J segment lost 4 bases and the V segment lost 2 bases, leaving 10 bases of the junction unmatched. Per the germline V gene, CDR1 is LNHDA and CDR2 is SQIVND (reference sequence). There are 17 residues in the CDR3. The CDR3 loop reads CASSISGGSPQSDTQYF. In DNA, the CDR3 is TGTGCCAGTAGTATAAGCGGGGGGTCCCCTCAGTCAGATACGCAGTATTTT.

The genes are TRBV4-1 and TRBJ2-7; TRBD1 matches 7 bases. CDR1 MGHRA and CDR2 YSYEKL come from the germline V gene. V lost 5 bases, J lost 1 base, and 2 bases stayed unmatched. The CDR3 spans 13 residues. CDR3 nucleotide sequence: TGCGCCAGCAGCGGGACAGTGTCCTACGAGCAGTACTTC. Translating it yields CASSGTVSYEQYF.

The chain joins TRBV29-1 to TRBJ2-1, with 8 bases aligning to TRBD1. V was clipped by 1 base and J by 4 bases; unmatched bases: 6. Germline lookup yields CDR1 SQVTM and CDR2 ANQGSEA. The CDR3 is 15 amino acids. In nucleotides, the CDR3 is TGCAGCGTTGAAGGGGGGGACAGGCGATACAATGAGCAGTTCTTC. Translating it yields CSVEGGDRRYNEQFF.

J is TRBJ2-5 and V is TRBV18, with TRBD1 as a possible D gene (6 bases). CDR3 length equals 13 residues. CDR1 is KGHSH, CDR2 LQKENI, per germline. V lost 4 bases and J lost 1, with 7 bases in between. The CDR3 DNA reads TGTGCCAGCTCACGGGACACCCAAGAGACCCAGTACTTC. Amino acids: CASSRDTQETQYF.

This sequence joins TRBV18 and TRBJ1-1; D is unresolved. Germline V gene sequence: CDR1 KGHSH, CDR2 LQKENI. V lost 3 bases and J 1 base, leaving 9 bases between the germline ends. CDR3 length: 14 amino acids. The CDR3 region has the DNA TGTGCCAGCTCACCTCCTTTGGCGAACACTGAAGCTTTCTTT. Encoded protein: CASSPPLANTEAFF.

This rearrangement joins TRBV5-8 to TRBJ1-2, with TRBD1 matching 7 bases. Germline V gene lookup returns CDR1 SGHTS and CDR2 YDEGEE. With 5 bases clipped from V and 6 bases from J, the junction kept 4 bases outside the gene matches. CDR3 length: 12 amino acids. The CDR3 nucleotides read TGTGCCAGCAGGACAGGGTTGGATGGCTACACCTTC. This codes for CASRTGLDGYTF. The full variable domain, with the rest looked up from reference TRBV5-8 and TRBJ1-2, is EAGVTQSPTHLIKTRGQQATLRCSPISGHTSVYWYQQALGLGLQFLLWYDEGEERNRGNFPPRFSGRQFPNYSSELNVNALELEDSALYLCASRTGLDGYTFGSGTRLTVV.

This chain connects TRBV7-2 to TRBJ2-3, with no clear D. V was trimmed by 5 bases and J by 3 bases, leaving 3 bases between them. The CDR3 spans 11 residues. CDR1 SGHTA and CDR2 FQGNSA come from the germline V gene. CDR3 nucleotide sequence: TGTGCCAGCAGCGTAACAGATACGCAGTATTTT. It encodes CASSVTDTQYF.